The source of this T cell receptor beta chain is a study of regulatory T cells in long-lasting Graves disease (dated by TCRdb to the early 2020s). For the wider study: Newly diagnosed Graves' disease patients had taken antithyroid drugs for less than 3 months. The study was conducted in China and was registered as a clinical trial. This study used TCR sequencing and RNA sequencing of peripheral blood to compare persistent Graves' disease patients against newly diagnosed Graves' disease patients. A total of about 35 samples underwent TCR sequencing, from some 13 patients with persistent Graves' disease and approximately 20 patients with newly diagnosed Graves' disease. Beyond this particular receptor, the publication reports: A larger number of public clonotypes was shared among persistent patients (approximately 3,000) than among newly diagnosed patients (approximately 1,000). Because the primary lesion, thyroid tissue, could not be accessed, the study looked at peripheral blood alone. The authors noted that the small sample size was a limitation that may lower accuracy. Lower TCR Shannon entropy and fewer highly expanded clones were observed in persistent Graves' disease patients than in newly diagnosed patients, which suggested clonal expansion. Sequencing and analysis were limited to the TCR beta chain. Persistent disease showed preferential use of TRBV28, TRBJ1-2 and TRBJ2-5, whereas newly diagnosed disease favored TRBV20-1 and TRBJ2-1.

The time point label of this sample denotes: newly diagnosed GD, antithyroid drugs for less than 3 months. RNA was extracted from PBMCs in TRIzol for both TCR sequencing and RNA sequencing. Graves' disease was diagnosed according to American Thyroid Association guidelines. The patients came from an endocrinology department in Xi'an, China. Each patient gave approximately 10 milliliters of peripheral blood, collected in an EDTA anticoagulant tube. Ficoll Paque Plus density gradient separation was used to isolate PBMCs, and no further T cell sorting was done. An Agilent 2100 Bioanalyzer and agarose gel were used to check RNA quality, while a NanoDrop 2000 measured RNA concentration. The library was made by multiplex PCR. TCRdb lists the instrument as Illumina HiSeq 4000. CDR3 regions were amplified by Arm-PCR with iRepertoire HTBI primers to construct TCR beta libraries. Gel purification was performed on PCR products prior to sequencing. The study's processing was this. A total of roughly 67 TRBV and 14 TRBJ segments were identified across samples and were used for gene usage analysis of CDR3 amino acid clonotypes. COPE and FqMerger were used to merge filtered high-quality paired reads into contigs. Contigs were aligned with BLAST to IMGT TRBV, TRBD and TRBJ reference genes, and CDR3 was defined per IMGT. Highly expanded clones were defined as clonotypes with a frequency above 0.1%. Repertoire diversity was measured by Shannon entropy, and V-J evenness by the Gini coefficient. Public clonotypes were defined as clonotypes shared by more than one individual. TCRdb trimmed public reads at Q25 via fastp, called clones via MiXCR and kept in-frame beta chains. Each CDR3 protein gets just one entry, which takes the most common genes and DNA from the rows behind it. The V and J calls come from TCRdb's annotation, not from the publication. The sample data list more than 400,000 distinct CDR3 sequences, and 16% of these were observed just once. 9.5% to 12% of the sample is in the top ten clones.

The germline V and J ends show losses of 0 bases and 5 bases respectively, and no gene match explains 9 bases of the junction. The CDR3 goes from the cysteine to the phenylalanine over 15 residues. Left in the record is the CDR3 DNA by itself, 45 bases read in frame from the first base. Taken from the germline V gene (reference sequence), the CDR1 and CDR2 loops are GTSNPN and SVGIG. Notes on this clonotype: Its antigen is still unknown. No base qualities exist here, and no much larger clone lies one base off it.

The same sample was also used in a study of T cells in Graves' hyperthyroidism and ophthalmopathy. Taken from the second paper: Graves' hyperthyroidism was defined as stable when no progression to ophthalmopathy occurred over 18 months of follow-up. Hyperthyroidism patients were newly diagnosed, with disease duration under 2 months, and aged 18 to 65 years. Exclusion was applied to patients with uncontrolled infections, other autoimmune diseases, pregnancy or lactation. Diagnoses were based on clinical symptoms, serum thyroxine and TRAb, thyroid ultrasound and orbital computed tomography. The first round of RT-PCR for the TCR CDR3 was performed with the HTBI primer set and the Qiagen OneStep RT-PCR kit. Blood samples also contained most of the expanded thyroid clonotypes (frequency above 0.001), which suggests that blood repertoires may reflect thyroid immune responses. A model built on a 13 V-J signature distinguished ophthalmopathy from stable hyperthyroidism, reaching around 87% sensitivity and around 82% specificity in cross-validation and 80%/75% in testing. During validation, the model predicted progression to ophthalmopathy a median of approximately 6 months ahead of onset, with almost 71% sensitivity and less than 85% specificity. To identify TCR V-J signatures that set the groups apart, the researchers used a discovery cohort of 100 or so patients, made up of 43 with Graves' ophthalmopathy and about 59 with stable Graves' hyperthyroidism. Whether ophthalmopathy could be predicted prospectively was tested in an independent validation cohort made up of 18 to 20 hyperthyroidism patients plus 17 patients who later progressed to ophthalmopathy. For training and testing, the 100 or so patients in the discovery cohort were randomly divided in a 7:3 ratio. The study also compared thyroid tissue and blood T-cell repertoires from more than five Graves' hyperthyroidism patients. Once sampling was done, hyperthyroidism patients were given methimazole at a starting dose of 30 mg daily, whereas ophthalmopathy patients were given high-dose intravenous methylprednisolone. A second multiplex PCR round built the libraries, followed by size selection and purification. Paired-end sequencing of the libraries was performed with 100 bp reads on an Illumina HiSeq2000. Raw data were processed with SOAPnuke, discarding reads with adapters, uncalled bases, mean Phred below 15, or no exact constant-primer or identifier match. High-quality paired reads were merged using COPE v1.2.5, and each unique nucleotide sequence was defined as a clonotype. MiTCR v1.1 was used to align the clonotypes against IMGT TRBV, TRBD and TRBJ reference segments. The analysis was restricted to V-J combinations with a frequency above 0.0001, which together covered roughly 99% of the repertoires. A TCS score was defined as the ratio between F50 (clonal expansion) and ExV (chaos), using BLOSUM62-based TCRdist between CDR3 peptides within each V-J. Welch's t-statistics and random forest reduced some 510 V-J features to roughly 13, which were used in a naive Bayes classifier (R e1071). Sample size was not statistically predetermined, and blinding of investigators to group allocation was not performed. According to the paper, TCR Vbeta CDR3 sequencing was carried out on over 130 peripheral blood samples, which came from over 40 ophthalmopathy, roughly 75 hyperthyroidism and approximately 17 progressor patients.

The sequencing here drew on peripheral blood mononuclear cells (PBMCs), taken at new diagnosis, from a patient treated with antithyroid drugs. The receptor was isolated from a woman aged 25-40 years with Graves disease. Donor details come from another sample of the same person, matched by shared clones. The chain was built from TRBV30 and TRBJ1-2; 7 central nucleotides agree with TRBD1. The encoded CDR3 is CAWSVRAGGGYGYTF. The nucleotide sequence reads TGTGCCTGGAGTGTACGGGCAGGGGGAGGGTATGGCTACACCTTC.